This passage covers 5 T cell receptor beta chains from one sample sequenced in a study of blood T cell repertoires in COVID-19. Profiled with immunoSEQ multiplex PCR; TCRdb holds only in-frame clones, not every one. The repertoire includes hundreds of thousands of clones, around 86% of them detected once, and 1.4% sits in the top ten. The sequenced sample was peripheral blood. The receptors here all came from a woman in her twenties or thirties with active or convalescent COVID-19.

The rearrangement uses TRBV20-1 and TRBJ1-4; maybe TRBD1 (5 bases). V gave up 5 bases and J gave up 6 bases, with 7 bases separating them. The CDR3 is 11 residues long. The V gene's germline CDR1 is DFQATT and CDR2 SNEGSKA (reference sequence). This chain's CDR3 is CSAGGDEKLFF. The CDR3 coding sequence is TGCAGTGCTGGGGGGGATGAAAAACTGTTTTTT.

This sequence joins TRBV5-4 and TRBJ2-3; 7 bases align to TRBD1. The CDR3 runs to 13 residues. From germline, CDR1 is SGHNT and CDR2 YYREEE (reference sequence). Trimming at V came to 0 bases and at J to 8 bases, leaving 3 bases not matched to a gene. CDR3 in amino acids: CASSLDEGATQYF. For the CDR3, the DNA is TGTGCCAGCAGCTTGGATGAGGGGGCTACGCAGTATTTT.

CDR3 loop: CASSLGSLYRGNTIYF. Written as DNA, the CDR3 is TGTGCCAGCAGCTTAGGGTCTCTTTATCGTGGAAACACCATATATTTT. The chain joins TRBV13 to TRBJ1-3; the D is unclear. V lost 0 bases and J 3 bases, leaving 12 bases between the germline ends. CDR3 length equals 16 residues. Germline loops: CDR1 PRHDT, CDR2 FYEKMQ (reference sequence).

This sequence joins TRBV3-1 (or the pseudogene TRBV3-2) and TRBJ2-2; 9 bases fit TRBD2. With V trimmed by 1 base and J by 6 bases, 18 bases remained unmatched. CDR1 is LGHDT and CDR2 is YNNKEL in the germline V gene (reference sequence). CDR3 length equals 20 residues. In DNA, the CDR3 is TGTGCCAGCAGCCAAGCGGGACCTATTTCCCTAGCGGGATACGCCGGGGAGCTGTTTTTT. Translation gives CASSQAGPISLAGYAGELFF.

The V and J genes are TRBV5-1 and TRBJ1-3, with TRBD1 matching over 8 bases. With V trimmed by 4 bases and J by 1 base, 10 bases remained unmatched. Germline lookup yields CDR1 SGHRS and CDR2 YFSETQ. The CDR3 is 17 residues long. Here the CDR3 DNA reads TGCGCCAGCAGCGGAGGACAGGGCGGTTGGTCTGGAAACACCATATATTTT. Its protein product is CASSGGQGGWSGNTIYF.